Each of the 22 T cell receptor beta chains below was sequenced from the same sample in a study of blood T cell repertoires in COVID-19. This table comes from immunoSEQ multiplex PCR, and its TCRdb copy is limited to in-frame clones, with some not included. This repertoire shows around 290,000 clones, around nine tenths found once; its top ten account for approximately 2.4%. Sample: PBMCs or T cells enriched from blood (not recorded which). These receptors came from a woman between 18 and 30 years old who had recovered from COVID-19.

J is TRBJ2-7 and V is TRBV5-4, with 10 nucleotides matching TRBD1. The CDR3 consists of 15 residues. CDR1 is SGHNT and CDR2 is YYREEE in the germline V gene (reference sequence). V gave up 0 bases and J gave up 6 bases; unmatched junction bases: 6. CDR3 sequence reads: CASSLVGQGYGEQYF. The CDR3 DNA follows: TGTGCCAGCAGCTTGGTGGGACAGGGGTATGGCGAGCAGTACTTC. Complete variable domain (other parts from reference TRBV5-4 and TRBJ2-7): ETGVTQSPTHLIKTRGQQVTLRCSSQSGHNTVSWYQQALGQGPQFIFQYYREEENGRGNFPPRFSGLQFPNYSSELNVNALELDDSALYLCASSLVGQGYGEQYFGPGTRLTVT.

The chain couples TRBV3-1 (or the pseudogene TRBV3-2) to TRBJ1-4; D is possibly TRBD1 (5 bases). Germline assignment: CDR1 LGHDT and CDR2 YNNKEL (reference sequence). V gave up 4 bases and J gave up 2 bases, with 11 bases separating them. The CDR3 totals 15 residues. The DNA for the CDR3 is TGTGCCAGCAGCCCCCAGGGAGGGACTAATGAAAAACTGTTTTTT. Its translation is CASSPQGGTNEKLFF.

This sequence joins TRBV28 and TRBJ2-7; 8 nucleotides line up with TRBD1. The CDR3 has 15 residues. CDR1 is MDHEN and CDR2 is SYDVKM in the germline V gene. The trim removed 1 base at V and 3 bases at J, leaving 5 bases unmatched. CDR3: CASSLFGQGDYEQYF. For the CDR3, the DNA is TGTGCCAGCAGTTTATTTGGACAGGGTGACTACGAGCAGTACTTC.

This sequence joins TRBV6-4 and TRBJ2-3; 7 bases map to TRBD1. Germline CDR1 MRHNA, CDR2 SNTAGT. J gave up 3 bases and V 5 bases, and 2 bases lay outside the gene matches. The CDR3 is 13 amino acids. CDR3 residues: CASSLQGTDTQYF. The CDR3 DNA is TGTGCCAGCAGTTTACAGGGGACAGATACGCAGTATTTT.

The chain uses TRBV4-2 and TRBJ2-1; a weak D match, TRBD2 (6 bases). Per the germline V gene, CDR1 is LGHNA and CDR2 is YNFKEQ. Trimming shortened V by 0 bases and J by 5 bases, and 17 bases separated the two germline ends. There are 17 residues in the CDR3. The CDR3 bases are TGTGCCAGCAGCCAAGATTTATGGGTCCGGGAGAACAATGAGCAGTTCTTC. Its translation: CASSQDLWVRENNEQFF.

V is TRBV6-5 and J is TRBJ2-7; D may be TRBD2 (6 bases). There are 16 residues in the CDR3. Germline loops: CDR1 MNHEY, CDR2 SVGAGI. Trimming cost V 0 bases and J 3 bases, with 15 bases left between them. This chain's CDR3 is CASSYSTGGLNYEQYF. Written as DNA, the CDR3 is TGTGCCAGCAGTTACTCGACCGGGGGACTGAACTACGAGCAGTACTTC.

The CDR3 is CASSTGLEQFF. CDR3 nucleotide sequence: TGTGCCAGTAGTACAGGGCTTGAGCAGTTCTTC. The chain links TRBV19 to TRBJ2-1; maybe TRBD1 (5 bases). The CDR3 runs 11 residues. The germline CDR1 and CDR2 sequences are LNHDA and SQIVND (reference sequence). V lost 4 bases to trimming and J lost 9 bases, with 7 bases between them.

V and J are TRBV5-4 and TRBJ2-2; 7 nucleotides agree with TRBD1. The CDR3 loop spans 17 amino acids. Germline V gene sequence: CDR1 SGHNT, CDR2 YYREEE (reference sequence). V lost 4 bases to trimming and J lost 7 bases; unmatched junction nucleotides: 16. The CDR3 sequence is CASSPGGMTGRGGELFF. As DNA, the CDR3 is TGTGCCAGCAGCCCCGGAGGTATGACAGGGCGAGGCGGGGAGCTGTTTTTT.

The chain combines TRBV5-1 with TRBJ1-1; TRBD1 matches 7 bases. CDR3 length equals 14 residues. V was pared by 4 bases and J by 4 bases, with 7 bases of the junction left unmatched. The V gene's germline CDR1 is SGHRS and CDR2 YFSETQ. This chain's CDR3 is CASSASTGITEAFF. For the CDR3, the DNA is TGCGCCAGCAGCGCGTCGACAGGGATCACTGAAGCTTTCTTT.

The chain couples TRBV2 to TRBJ1-2; no reliable D call. Between the trimmed V and J ends, which lost 1 base and 7 bases, there was a span of 13 bases. The germline gives CDR1 SNHLY, CDR2 FYNNEI. This CDR3 has 14 residues. This chain's CDR3 is CASSEERSLGGYTF. Written as DNA, the CDR3 is TGTGCCAGCAGTGAAGAGCGCAGTCTGGGTGGCTACACCTTC.

V gene TRBV30 combines with J gene TRBJ2-4; D ambiguous. V dropped 4 bases and J dropped 0 bases, with 13 bases sitting between them. The germline gives CDR1 GTSNPN, CDR2 SVGIG (reference sequence). The CDR3 is 15 amino acids. CDR3 sequence: CAWTIPGLAKNIQYF. The CDR3 DNA sequence: TGTGCCTGGACCATACCAGGTCTAGCCAAAAACATTCAGTACTTC.

The chain uses TRBV28 and TRBJ1-2, with D tentatively TRBD1 (6 bases). Germline V gene lookup returns CDR1 MDHEN and CDR2 SYDVKM. V lost 4 bases, J lost 5 bases, and 20 bases lay in between. This CDR3 region has 16 residues. CDR3 nucleotides: TGTGCCAGCAGTTCCAACCGGGACATCCCCAGTTATGGCTACACCTTC. This gives the protein CASSSNRDIPSYGYTF.

The J gene is TRBJ2-2, the V gene TRBV5-8; 8 positions agree with TRBD2. The V gene's germline CDR1 is SGHTS and CDR2 YDEGEE. This CDR3 has 15 amino acids. With 3 bases clipped from V and 4 bases from J, the junction kept 5 bases outside the gene matches. CDR3 amino acids: CASSWRTSFTGELFF. CDR3 DNA sequence: TGTGCCAGCAGCTGGAGGACTAGCTTCACCGGGGAGCTGTTTTTT.

The sample holds a few counts of this clone. The chain is built from TRBV7-9 and TRBJ1-3; a possible D gene is TRBD1 (5 bases). The germline V and J ends were trimmed by 5 bases and 4 bases, with 12 bases remaining between them. Germline V gene sequence: CDR1 SEHNR, CDR2 FQNEAQ (reference sequence). This CDR3 has 14 amino acids. This CDR3 reads CASSQDNRGNTIYF. DNA for the CDR3: TGTGCCAGCAGCCAGGACAATCGCGGAAACACCATATATTTT.

This clone was detected once. The gene calls are TRBV25-1 and TRBJ2-1; TRBD2 matches at 7 bases. V shed 1 base, J shed 3 bases, and the junction held 6 bases outside the gene matches. The CDR3 has 16 amino acids. Germline-derived CDR1 and CDR2 are MGHDK and SYGVNS. Here the CDR3 DNA reads TGTGCCAGCAGTGAATTCACAGGCGGGGGCTACAATGAGCAGTTCTTC. It encodes CASSEFTGGGYNEQFF.

The chain couples TRBV6-2 or TRBV6-3 to TRBJ2-3; 11 nucleotides match TRBD2. V shed 1 base and J 2 bases; nucleotides not matched to a gene: 2. The CDR3 totals 16 residues. Looked up from germline, CDR1 is MNHEY and CDR2 is SVGEGT. Here the CDR3 DNA reads TGTGCCAGCAGTTACTGGGGACTAGCGGCCACAGATACGCAGTATTTT. Encoded protein: CASSYWGLAATDTQYF.

The chain recombines TRBV4-1 with TRBJ2-7; TRBD1 aligns across 10 bases. Germline-derived CDR1 and CDR2 are MGHRA and YSYEKL. The CDR3 has 15 residues. V dropped 4 bases and J dropped 4; count of bases not matched to a gene: 7. The CDR3 coding sequence is TGCGCCAGCAGCCGAACGGGACAGGGGACTTACGAGCAGTACTTC. Its translation is CASSRTGQGTYEQYF.

This clone was seen a single time. This rearrangement joins TRBV3-1 (or the pseudogene TRBV3-2) to TRBJ1-2; TRBD1 matches at 8 bases. J lost 4 bases, V lost 0 bases, and 13 bases had no gene match. The germline gives CDR1 LGHDT, CDR2 YNNKEL (reference sequence). This CDR3 comprises 18 residues. CDR3 in amino acids: CASSQDLQGGFPGYGYTF. Here the CDR3 DNA reads TGTGCCAGCAGCCAAGATCTACAGGGGGGATTCCCGGGCTATGGCTACACCTTC.

The rearrangement joins TRBV6-5 to TRBJ1-1; TRBD1 matches at 9 bases. Germline values: CDR1 MNHEY, CDR2 SVGAGI. V lost 7 bases and J lost 8; bases outside the gene matches: 11. The CDR3 has 14 amino acids. In nucleotides, the CDR3 is TGTGCCAGCACACAAACAGGGGGCCGAACAGAAGCTTTCTTT. Translating it yields CASTQTGGRTEAFF.

The rearrangement links TRBV30 to TRBJ2-3; D call uncertain. Germline V gene lookup returns CDR1 GTSNPN and CDR2 SVGIG (reference sequence). The CDR3 sequence is 13 residues long. In nucleotides, the CDR3 is TGTGCTGCTAGTGTGACTAGCACAGATACGCAGTATTTT. Translation gives CAASVTSTDTQYF.

This clone was picked up many times. The chain recombines TRBV2 with TRBJ1-2; D possibly corresponds to TRBD1 (5 bases). Germline V gene sequence: CDR1 SNHLY, CDR2 FYNNEI. V was pared by 4 bases and J by 4 bases, with 16 bases between. There are 15 residues in the CDR3. The CDR3 loop reads CASSGTLGASYGYTF. The CDR3 nucleotides are TGTGCCAGCAGTGGGACATTAGGGGCCTCCTATGGCTACACCTTC.

The J gene is TRBJ2-1, the V gene TRBV5-1, with 7 bases that match TRBD2. This CDR3 is 16 amino acids long. Germline trimming cut 4 bases from V and 8 bases from J; bases unmatched to any gene: 15. The germline gives CDR1 SGHRS, CDR2 YFSETQ. The CDR3 nucleotides read TGCGCCAGCAGCCGGGGGGACGCCAAACCCCAACATGAGCAGTTCTTC. It codes for CASSRGDAKPQHEQFF.